This T cell receptor (beta chain) derives from a study of cytomegalovirus exposure and HLA in healthy donors. Turning to the study itself: Inside one of the first data releases sat 85 million or so unique TCRs taken from HLA-typed donors.

Primers: 60 Vbeta forward and 13 Jbeta reverse. The method was immunoSEQ multiplex PCR; TCRdb's version includes in-frame clones alone and lacks a portion of them. Altogether 140,000 or so clones are present, 75% to 85% being singletons, with the ten largest covering around 2.5%. CDR1 and CDR2 (germline): MNHNS, SASEGT. This CDR3 comprises 14 residues. V lost 7 bases to trimming and J lost 4 bases, with 16 bases between them. General study results and limits: What a later analysis reportedly showed was that an Asian-associated ancestry cluster had fewer N-insertions than the approximately 700-donor mean. The presence/absence work took it that sequencing depth was about the same across donors.

A remark on this clone: Its target is unknown.

The sample consisted of PBMCs. The chain links TRBV6-1 to TRBJ1-1; the D gene is possibly TRBD1 (5 bases). This clonotype was obtained from a woman between 18 and 30 years old in good health and CMV-seropositive. For the CDR3, the DNA is TGTGCCAGCACTTTACACCCCGGGGGCACTGAAGCTTTCTTT. Amino acids: CASTLHPGGTEAFF.